This T cell receptor beta chain was sequenced in a study of T cells after yellow fever vaccination (dated by TCRdb to between 2018 and 2020). A note on the overall study: The SMART-Seq v4 Ultra Low Input RNA kit was used to prepare libraries from fractions with low cell numbers. Bulk TCR alpha and beta repertoires were sequenced longitudinally to track T-cell clones before and after primary and booster YFV17D yellow fever vaccination. Two healthy male donors made up the cohort, one aged 18 to 29 years and the other aged 30 to 40 years. Blood samples were taken at several timepoints before and after primary and secondary immunization, and bulk PBMC replicates and cell subsets were isolated. The study at large found these results: Most clones expanded after primary vaccination (96% of CD4 and around 88% of CD8) were re-detected after the booster, suggesting that broad memory maintenance occurred. Because abundant contaminating clonotypes from the bulk population could be contained in FACS-sorted repertoires, computational filtering was required. Only a couple of donors were included in the study, so the extent to which the findings can be generalized is limited. A small share of clonotypes was detected in both CD4 and CD8 compartments, with the overlap likely arising from convergent recombination. The secondary T-cell response was weaker than the primary response but faster, peaking on day 5 instead of day 15.

As for this clonotype: Its antigen specificity is not known. No much larger clone is present one base from it, and per-base qualities are unavailable.

Read against the paper, the sample's treatment or condition label means: live attenuated yellow fever vaccine strain. At each blood-draw timepoint, two biological replicates of bulk PBMCs were obtained. PBMCs were isolated from peripheral blood using a standard Ficoll-Paque protocol. TriZol was used to extract RNA from bulk PBMCs, CD4 and CD8 fractions, and dextramer-positive and dextramer-negative fractions. Deletion took 0 bases off V and 1 base off J, with a span of 13 bases between the germline ends. Reading from cysteine to valine, the CDR3 counts 16 amino acids. Here the CDR3 DNA is all that survives: 48 bases in frame from base 1. Via the germline V gene, CDR1 is MGHRA and CDR2 YSYEKL. The sample was run on an Illumina NovaSeq 6000. Synthesis of TCR cDNA relied on 5'RACE template switching, a step that introduced a universal primer site along with unique molecular identifiers. cDNA synthesis was primed from both the TCR alpha and TCR beta constant segments. Library amplification used two PCR steps, and the second PCR step added sample barcodes and sequencing adapters. Sequencing of libraries was performed on Illumina HiSeq 2500 (2x100 bp) or NovaSeq (2x150 bp). In the authors' own workflow: MIGEC was used to demultiplex reads and collapse the reads into UMI consensus sequences, and MiXCR was used for V(D)J alignment. Clonotypes responding to the vaccine were identified with edgeR on replicate PBMC samples, with the criteria of FDR below 0.01 and a log2 fold change above 5 up to day 15. Each bulk clonotype received a CD4 or CD8 identity based on whether the sequenced CD4 or CD8 repertoire contained that clonotype at higher abundance. The public sequencing data were trimmed at Q25 with fastp and processed into clonotypes with MiXCR by TCRdb, which kept only in-frame beta chains. CDR3 protein sequences are deduplicated, and each keeps its most common genes and DNA. These V and J calls are TCRdb output, not the study's own analysis. This sample has 350,000 to 550,000 distinct CDR3 sequences in its table, and roughly a sixth of those were observed once. Roughly a sixth of the sample goes to the ten largest clones.

This receptor was taken from a man younger than 35 who received the YFV17D yellow fever vaccine. This chain joins TRBV4-1 to TRBJ2-7; the best D guess is TRBD1, with 6 bases matching. Here the sequenced sample was PBMCs, taken before the yellow fever booster vaccination. The bases are TGCGCCAGCAGCCAAGACCCCGCTCAGGGGTCCTACGAGCAGTACGTC. The resulting protein is CASSQDPAQGSYEQYV.